The 25 T cell receptor beta chains below were found in one sample sequenced in a study of vaccination and CD4 T cells after COVID-19. Treatment defined: approximately 9-day PBMC culture with coronavirus spike peptide pools or control peptides (ViraFEST assay). Once obtained from cultured CD4+ T cells, the DNA was sequenced using the Oncomine TCR Beta short-read assay. TCRdb ran MiXCR on the PCR reads and lists one entry per CDR3 protein. Of about 12,000 distinct CDR3 sequences listed, over 55% were seen once; the top ten hold around 12%. Their antigens remain unidentified. The sample taken for sequencing was CD4+ T cells from blood, cultured in vitro. Receptors originate from a human donor who had recovered from COVID-19.

V usage is TRBV6-1 and J usage is TRBJ1-2; D is unresolved. V was cut by 2 bases and J by 6 bases, with 13 bases left in between. From germline, CDR1 is MNHNS and CDR2 SASEGT. CDR3 size: 14 residues. The CDR3: CASSEMQPSNGYTF. CDR3 sequence (DNA): TGTGCCAGCAGTGAAATGCAGCCAAGTAATGGCTACACCTTC.

This sequence joins TRBV5-4 and TRBJ2-1; 9 positions agree with TRBD2. The CDR3 totals 16 residues. The trim removed 0 bases at V and 4 bases at J, leaving 5 bases unmatched. The germline gives CDR1 SGHNT, CDR2 YYREEE (reference sequence). As DNA, the CDR3 is TGTGCCAGCAGCTTGGGAGTGACTAGCGGATACAATGAGCAGTTCTTC. Amino acids: CASSLGVTSGYNEQFF.

The V and J genes are TRBV27 and TRBJ2-1; 10 bases are a match to TRBD2. The ends lost 6 bases at V and 7 bases at J; junction bases unmatched: 9. Looked up from germline, CDR1 is MNHEY and CDR2 is SMNVEV (reference sequence). There are 15 residues in the CDR3. CDR3 in DNA: TGTGCCAGCAGCTTCCTCAGCGGGAGGGATAATGAGCAGTTCTTC. This translates into CASSFLSGRDNEQFF.

The V gene is TRBV20-1, the J gene TRBJ1-1; D is uncertain. This CDR3 is 14 amino acids long. Trimming stripped 6 bases from V and 6 bases from J, with 20 bases between. The germline V gene encodes CDR1 DFQATT and CDR2 SNEGSKA (reference sequence). The CDR3 DNA reads TGCAGTGCCAGACCTTACCGACGGGTTGCTGAAGCTTTCTTT. Its protein product is CSARPYRRVAEAFF.

The J gene is TRBJ2-3, the V gene TRBV20-1, with 13 nucleotides matching TRBD2. The V gene's germline CDR1 is DFQATT and CDR2 SNEGSKA (reference sequence). V shed 3 bases, J shed 2 bases, and the junction held 5 bases outside the gene matches. CDR3 length: 16 amino acids. The CDR3 spells CSARGLAGPYTDTQYF. The CDR3 nucleotides are TGCAGTGCTAGGGGACTAGCGGGACCATACACAGATACGCAGTATTTT.

This sequence joins TRBV20-1 and TRBJ2-1, with 10 bases aligning to TRBD2. The junction had 7 bases not matched to a gene; V was cut back by 3 bases and J by 2 bases. The germline V gene has CDR1 DFQATT and CDR2 SNEGSKA (reference sequence). This CDR3 region has 16 residues. CDR3 loop: CSASEPTSGAYNEQFF. The CDR3 region has the DNA TGCAGTGCTAGTGAACCCACTAGCGGGGCCTACAATGAGCAGTTCTTC.

CDR3 nucleotide sequence: TGCAGTGCTAGCCAGGAGCTTCAGGGGGCGGGGGGCTACACCTTC. Translated, it gives CSASQELQGAGGYTF. The rearrangement links TRBV20-1 to TRBJ1-2; TRBD1 agrees at 8 bases. This CDR3 comprises 15 residues. The germline CDR1 and CDR2 sequences are DFQATT and SNEGSKA (reference sequence). Trimming took 3 bases from V and 8 from J; bases not matched to a gene: 14.

This clonotype was observed a single time. CDR3 in amino acids: CSVGENTEAFF. The CDR3 DNA sequence: TGCAGCGTTGGGGAGAACACTGAAGCTTTCTTT. V usage is TRBV29-1 and J usage is TRBJ1-1; no clear D gene. This CDR3 is built from 11 residues. Germline values: CDR1 SQVTM, CDR2 ANQGSEA. Trimming took 4 bases from V and 1 from J, leaving 4 bases between them. Full variable domain (rest looked up from reference TRBV29-1 and TRBJ1-1): SAVISQKPSRDICQRGTSLTIQCQVDSQVTMMFWYRQQPGQSLTLIATANQGSEATYESGFVIDKFPISRPNLTFSTLTVSNMSPEDSSIYLCSVGENTEAFFGQGTRLTVV.

The V and J genes are TRBV19 and TRBJ2-1; 10 nucleotides match TRBD2. CDR3 length equals 17 residues. From germline, CDR1 is LNHDA and CDR2 SQIVND (reference sequence). The junction had 9 bases not matched to a gene; V was cut back by 1 base and J by 6 bases. DNA of the CDR3: TGTGCCAGTAGTATAGGCTCCCTAGCGGGAGAAAGCAATGAGCAGTTCTTC. This sequence encodes CASSIGSLAGESNEQFF.

The chain joins TRBV7-2 to TRBJ2-3; 7 bases map to TRBD2. This CDR3 comprises 17 residues. The V and J ends lost 1 base and 2 bases, in that order; junction bases with no gene match: 9. Germline CDR1 SGHTA, CDR2 FQGNSA. The CDR3 protein is CASSLVGGAGPTDTQYF. The CDR3 coding sequence is TGTGCCAGCAGCTTAGTGGGGGGAGCGGGACCCACAGATACGCAGTATTTT. Complete variable domain (other parts from reference TRBV7-2 and TRBJ2-3): GAGVSQSPSNKVTEKGKDVELRCDPISGHTALYWYRQSLGQGLEFLIYFQGNSAPDKSGLPSDRFSAERTGGSVSTLTIQRTQQEDSAVYLCASSLVGGAGPTDTQYFGPGTRLTVL.

This clonotype was counted between two and nine times. This chain joins TRBV30 and TRBJ1-2; 7 bases are shared with TRBD1. The germline CDR1 and CDR2 sequences are GTSNPN and SVGIG (reference sequence). The ends lost 6 bases at V and 8 bases at J; junction bases unmatched: 21. This CDR3 region has 16 residues. The CDR3 DNA follows: TGTGCCTGCCGTTCACTCTGGGGTCGGGACAGCCGAGGCTACACCTTC. Protein: CACRSLWGRDSRGYTF.

The chain combines TRBV5-4 with TRBJ2-2; D might be TRBD2 (5 bases). This CDR3 spans 15 amino acids. Trimming removed 0 bases from V and 1 base from J, with 7 bases in between. From germline, CDR1 is SGHNT and CDR2 YYREEE (reference sequence). DNA for the CDR3: TGTGCCAGCAGCTTGGTCGGGGTGAACACCGGGGAGCTGTTTTTT. This sequence encodes CASSLVGVNTGELFF.

This chain links TRBV6-1 with TRBJ2-7; D is possibly TRBD2 (6 bases). The V gene lost 5 bases and the J gene lost 7 bases, with 9 bases spanning the gap. There are 11 residues in the CDR3. The germline V gene has CDR1 MNHNS and CDR2 SASEGT. The CDR3 region is CASSTRGEQYF. The CDR3 DNA reads as TGTGCCAGCAGTACCCGGGGGGAGCAGTACTTC.

The chain couples TRBV14 to TRBJ1-1; D is undetermined. Germline V lookup: CDR1 SGHDN, CDR2 FVKESK. Trimming removed 1 base at V and 5 bases at J, with 8 bases between. The CDR3 consists of 13 residues. CDR3 loop: CASSQAWETEAFF. The CDR3 nucleotides are TGTGCCAGCAGCCAAGCATGGGAGACTGAAGCTTTCTTT.

The V call is TRBV28, the J call TRBJ1-1; 7 bases match TRBD1. J was trimmed by 4 bases and V by 4 bases; bases with no gene match: 3. This CDR3 spans 13 amino acids. Germline V gives CDR1 MDHEN, CDR2 SYDVKM. CDR3 sequence (DNA): TGTGCCAGCAGTTCCGGGACAGTCACTGAAGCTTTCTTT. This translates into CASSSGTVTEAFF.

This clonotype was counted a few times. The V call is TRBV15, the J call TRBJ1-5; D might be TRBD1 (5 bases). The germline V gene has CDR1 LNHNV and CDR2 YYDKDF (reference sequence). The CDR3 sequence is 15 residues long. V lost 5 bases to trimming and J lost 0 bases, with 11 bases between them. The CDR3 region is CATSRDGNSNQPQHF. The CDR3 DNA sequence: TGTGCCACCAGCCGGGACGGAAATAGCAATCAGCCCCAGCATTTT.

The chain employs TRBV5-6 and TRBJ2-5, with no clear D. CDR3 length: 14 residues. Germline CDR1 SGHDT, CDR2 YYEEEE. V gave up 4 bases and J gave up 5 bases, with 15 bases separating them. The CDR3 reads CASSVGGTSETQYF. CDR3 DNA: TGTGCCAGCAGCGTGGGTGGCACGAGCGAGACCCAGTACTTC.

This clonotype was counted between two and nine times. V and J are TRBV11-2 and TRBJ1-5; D is undetermined. Germline CDR1 reads SGHAT; CDR2 reads FQNNGV. This CDR3 contains 15 residues. V was clipped by 5 bases and J by 6 bases, with 17 bases between them. CDR3 sequence (DNA): TGTGCCAGCAGCCCTATAGCTGGAGCAAGTCAGCCCCAGCATTTT. It encodes CASSPIAGASQPQHF.

This clonotype was found a few times. J is TRBJ2-7 and V is TRBV28; 9 bases are shared with TRBD2. The germline gives CDR1 MDHEN, CDR2 SYDVKM. This CDR3 region has 14 residues. V was pared by 7 bases and J by 3 bases, with 7 bases of the junction left unmatched. The CDR3 nucleotides are TGTGCCAGCAACTCGAGGCGGGAGGGCTACGAGCAGTACTTC. Protein sequence: CASNSRREGYEQYF.

The chain uses TRBV6-1 and TRBJ2-7; 8 bases are a match to TRBD2. Germline trimming cut 6 bases from V and 2 bases from J; bases unmatched to any gene: 6. This CDR3 comprises 14 residues. Germline CDR1 MNHNS, CDR2 SASEGT. This chain's CDR3 is CASRTAAGAYEQYF. CDR3 in DNA: TGTGCCAGCAGAACGGCAGCGGGGGCCTACGAGCAGTACTTC.

The rearrangement uses TRBV10-2 and TRBJ1-6, with D hard to call. The germline gives CDR1 WSHSY, CDR2 SAAADI. The ends were cut back, 2 bases at V and 7 bases at J, with 3 bases in the middle. The CDR3 contains 12 residues. This CDR3 reads CASSEQNSPLHF. As DNA, the CDR3 is TGCGCCAGCAGTGAGCAAAATTCACCCCTCCACTTT.

CDR3 sequence reads: CASSSGEGTNSPLHF. CDR3 bases: TGTGCCAGTAGTTCAGGCGAGGGGACTAATTCACCCCTCCACTTT. V gene TRBV19 combines with J gene TRBJ1-6; D is perhaps TRBD1 (5 bases). CDR3 length: 15 residues. The V end lost 5 bases, the J end lost 6 bases, and 14 bases lay between the germline ends. Germline-derived CDR1 and CDR2 are LNHDA and SQIVND (reference sequence). The whole variable domain, remainder taken from reference TRBV19 and TRBJ1-6, is DGGITQSPKYLFRKEGQNVTLSCEQNLNHDAMYWYRQDPGQGLRLIYYSQIVNDFQKGDIAEGYSVSREKKESFPLTVTSAQKNPTAFYLCASSSGEGTNSPLHFGNGTRLTVT.

This sequence joins TRBV5-4 and TRBJ2-6; D is possibly TRBD1 or TRBD2 (6 bases each). Germline CDR1 reads SGHNT; CDR2 reads YYREEE (reference sequence). V was pared by 3 bases and J by 2 bases, with 12 bases between. The CDR3 has 16 amino acids. CDR3 sequence: CASSWLGGPGANVLTF. In DNA, the CDR3 is TGTGCCAGCAGCTGGCTGGGGGGCCCTGGGGCCAACGTCCTGACTTTC.

There are a few counts of this clonotype. This chain joins TRBV6-1 and TRBJ2-3, with 11 bases that match TRBD1. The CDR3 is 14 residues long. With V trimmed by 3 bases and J by 4 bases, 0 bases remained unmatched. Germline lookup yields CDR1 MNHNS and CDR2 SASEGT. This chain's CDR3 is CASSEGQGADTQYF. In DNA form, the CDR3 reads TGTGCCAGCAGTGAGGGACAGGGGGCAGATACGCAGTATTTT.

The chain combines TRBV24-1 with TRBJ1-2; 7 bases are shared with TRBD1. The V gene's germline CDR1 is KGHDR and CDR2 SFDVKD. CDR3 length: 15 residues. Trimming took 5 bases from V and 2 from J; bases not matched to a gene: 7. The CDR3 nucleotides are TGTGCCACCAGTGGCAGAAAGACAGGGAACTATGGCTACACCTTC. Translating it yields CATSGRKTGNYGYTF.